These 16 T cell receptor beta chains share one sample of origin, sequenced in a study of shared clonotypes between healthy human individuals. The assay was immunoSEQ multiplex PCR, and TCRdb's table has in-frame clones only and misses some. The table lists roughly 2 million clones, about 95% of them singletons. Selected positively for CCR7 and CD45RO-negative, naive CD8 cells excluded terminally differentiated effector memory CD45RA+ cells. The sample consisted of naive CD8+ T cells sorted from blood. The receptors derive from a man between 18 and 35 years old in good health.

The chain recombines TRBV29-1 with TRBJ1-1, with D maybe TRBD1 (6 bases). Per the germline V gene, CDR1 is SQVTM and CDR2 is ANQGSEA. V was shortened by 7 bases and J by 4 bases, with 16 bases between the two germline ends. This CDR3 has 13 residues. CDR3 amino acids: CSAAGGGGTEAFF. The CDR3 DNA sequence: TGCAGCGCTGCAGGTGGGGGCGGCACTGAAGCTTTCTTT.

J is TRBJ2-7 and V is TRBV13, with 7 bases identical to TRBD2. V was clipped by 9 bases and J by 4 bases; unmatched bases: 9. The CDR3 runs to 13 residues. Looked up from germline, CDR1 is PRHDT and CDR2 is FYEKMQ (reference sequence). CDR3 in amino acids: CASLGTTDYEQYF. CDR3 nucleotides: TGTGCCAGTCTGGGGACTACCGATTACGAGCAGTACTTC.

This sequence joins TRBV4-3 and TRBJ2-3; 7 bases agree with TRBD2. V was pared by 4 bases and J by 4 bases, with 17 bases of the junction left unmatched. This CDR3 spans 18 amino acids. The germline CDR1 and CDR2 sequences are LGHNA and YSLEER. The CDR3 DNA sequence: TGCGCCAGCAGCCTTGCTAGAGGGAGGGCCGGTGGTGCAGATACGCAGTATTTT. Translating it yields CASSLARGRAGGADTQYF.

The rearrangement joins TRBV7-9 to TRBJ2-7; the D is unclear. The ends were cut back, 2 bases at V and 4 bases at J, with 6 bases in the middle. Per germline, CDR1 SEHNR and CDR2 FQNEAQ (reference sequence). This CDR3 is 12 amino acids long. CDR3 loop: CASSLKAYEQYF. The DNA of the CDR3 is TGTGCCAGCAGCTTAAAAGCTTACGAGCAGTACTTC.

The chain combines TRBV15 with TRBJ2-1; D might be TRBD1 or TRBD2, each matching 5 bases. The V gene lost 3 bases and the J gene lost 2 bases, with 8 bases spanning the gap. Germline CDR1 and CDR2: LNHNV and YYDKDF (reference sequence). The CDR3 has 14 amino acids. CDR3: CATSSPGPYNEQFF. CDR3 nucleotides: TGTGCCACCAGCAGTCCGGGACCCTACAATGAGCAGTTCTTC.

This chain links TRBV5-1 with TRBJ2-7; TRBD1 matches 7 bases. V lost 5 bases to trimming and J lost 3 bases; unmatched junction nucleotides: 5. The V gene's germline CDR1 is SGHRS and CDR2 YFSETQ. This CDR3 has 13 amino acids. The DNA for the CDR3 is TGCGCCAGCAGTACAGGGGAGTACTACGAGCAGTACTTC. This sequence encodes CASSTGEYYEQYF.

This chain links TRBV5-8 with TRBJ1-6; no definite D call. This CDR3 spans 17 amino acids. Trimming left V 2 bases short and J 11 bases short, with 23 bases between. The germline gives CDR1 SGHTS, CDR2 YDEGEE. The CDR3 region is CASSFNAKLGVRAPLHF. Written as DNA, the CDR3 is TGTGCCAGCAGCTTTAACGCCAAACTGGGCGTTAGGGCACCCCTCCACTTT.

The chain combines TRBV5-6 with TRBJ2-3; no clear D gene. Germline V gene data show CDR1 as SGHDT and CDR2 as YYEEEE. CDR3 length: 14 residues. Trimming removed 0 bases from V and 2 bases from J, with 7 bases in between. This CDR3 is CASSLGRFTDTQYF. CDR3 DNA sequence: TGTGCCAGCAGCTTGGGGCGATTCACAGATACGCAGTATTTT.

V gene TRBV28 combines with J gene TRBJ1-2; weak D call: TRBD1 (5 bases). Germline CDR1 MDHEN, CDR2 SYDVKM. Trimming cost V 4 bases and J 0 bases, with 15 bases left between them. This CDR3 has 16 amino acids. CDR3 sequence: CASSSDVGHTNYGYTF. The CDR3 nucleotides read TGTGCCAGCAGTTCGGACGTGGGGCATACTAACTATGGCTACACCTTC.

As regards this clone: The same CDR3 arises from other DNA sequences in this sample as well. The CDR3 DNA sequence: TGTGCCAGCAGTTACGGGGTAGGGGAGACCCAGTACTTC. Its protein product is CASSYGVGETQYF. The V and J genes are TRBV6-5 and TRBJ2-5; D remains unclear. The germline CDR1 and CDR2 sequences are MNHEY and SVGAGI. The CDR3 sequence is 13 residues long. V was trimmed by 2 bases and J by 5 bases, leaving 9 bases between them.

V is TRBV7-2 and J is TRBJ1-6, with D tentatively TRBD1 (6 bases). V was trimmed by 1 base and J by 7 bases, leaving 14 bases between them. CDR3 length: 16 residues. From germline, CDR1 is SGHTA and CDR2 FQGNSA. The CDR3 DNA reads as TGTGCCAGCAGCTTAGACCCGGGGGCGAAGAATTCACCCCTCCACTTT. It yields the protein CASSLDPGAKNSPLHF. The whole variable domain, remainder taken from reference TRBV7-2 and TRBJ1-6, is GAGVSQSPSNKVTEKGKDVELRCDPISGHTALYWYRQSLGQGLEFLIYFQGNSAPDKSGLPSDRFSAERTGGSVSTLTIQRTQQEDSAVYLCASSLDPGAKNSPLHFGNGTRLTVT.

The chain couples TRBV19 to TRBJ1-1; TRBD1 agrees at 7 bases. Trimming at V came to 2 bases and at J to 0 bases, leaving 12 bases not matched to a gene. The CDR3 spans 18 residues. The germline CDR1 and CDR2 sequences are LNHDA and SQIVND (reference sequence). CDR3 DNA: TGTGCCAGTAGTATAATTTGGGGCCCACAGGGGATGAACACTGAAGCTTTCTTT. This encodes CASSIIWGPQGMNTEAFF.

The rearrangement joins TRBV6-5 to TRBJ1-4; D may be TRBD1 (6 bases). The germline gives CDR1 MNHEY, CDR2 SVGAGI. The CDR3 length is 12 residues. V was pared by 5 bases and J by 10 bases, with 11 bases between. The CDR3 loop reads CASSGGPGKLFF. The DNA for the CDR3 is TGTGCCAGCAGTGGGGGGCCTGGAAAACTGTTTTTT.

The chain's CDR3 is CASSLRQGMGTEAFF. The CDR3 DNA reads TGTGCCAGCAGCCTCAGACAGGGGATGGGGACTGAAGCTTTCTTT. The chain links TRBV11-2 to TRBJ1-1; 8 nucleotides agree with TRBD1. This CDR3 contains 15 residues. V was pared by 5 bases and J by 5 bases, with 10 bases of the junction left unmatched. Germline V lookup: CDR1 SGHAT, CDR2 FQNNGV.

In DNA form, the CDR3 reads TGTGCCAGTAGTATTGCCGGGGCACCACCCGGGGAGCTGTTTTTT. Protein product: CASSIAGAPPGELFF. The rearrangement joins TRBV19 to TRBJ2-2, with D possibly called TRBD1 or TRBD2 (5 bases each). V lost 3 bases, J lost 6 bases, and 14 bases lay in between. Looked up from germline, CDR1 is LNHDA and CDR2 is SQIVND (reference sequence). This CDR3 has 15 amino acids.

This clone has only one observation. V is TRBV6-1 and J is TRBJ2-3; either TRBD1 or TRBD2 may fit D (6 bases each). Trimming removed 7 bases at V and 3 bases at J, with 17 bases between. Germline loops: CDR1 MNHNS, CDR2 SASEGT. The CDR3 covers 15 residues. The chain's CDR3 is CASTGVWGATDTQYF. CDR3 sequence (DNA): TGTGCCAGCACAGGTGTTTGGGGGGCTACAGATACGCAGTATTTT.